This is a list of T cell receptor beta chains from one sample in a study of T cell repertoires in cytomegalovirus infection. TCRdb independently ran MiXCR on the reads; one entry per CDR3 protein. The sample shows 100,000 or so distinct CDR3 sequences, about a quarter of them seen only once. The sequencing sample was made of CD8+ T cells from PBMCs. These receptors originate from a human donor in good health (CMV status not recorded). Some clones in this sample may be carry-over from other donors' samples. The conserved cysteine and the conserved F or W are not part of the CDR3 here. Each record gives: V gene, J gene, CDR3 protein.

V gene: TRBV19; J gene: TRBJ1-5; CDR3 protein: ASSIDLGGDQPQH
V gene: TRBV11-3; J gene: TRBJ2-7; CDR3 protein: ASTDRGNGVQY
V gene: TRBV30; J gene: TRBJ2-1; CDR3 protein: AWSLLAGGGAYNEQF
V gene: TRBV5-6; J gene: TRBJ1-2; CDR3 protein: ASSDPIYGYT
V gene: TRBV19; J gene: TRBJ2-7; CDR3 protein: ASSAGDIYEQY
V gene: TRBV7-3; J gene: TRBJ2-2; CDR3 protein: ASSEALLGPVTGELF
V gene: TRBV7-9; J gene: TRBJ2-5; CDR3 protein: ASSVDLAGVQETQY
V gene: TRBV2; J gene: TRBJ1-1; CDR3 protein: ASSEIRGNTEAF
V gene: TRBV4-1; J gene: TRBJ2-7; CDR3 protein: ASSPGDPYEQY
V gene: TRBV7-9; J gene: TRBJ1-3; CDR3 protein: ASSAPGQNSGNTIY
V gene: TRBV28; J gene: TRBJ1-1; CDR3 protein: ASSLWVGNTEAF
V gene: TRBV7-8; J gene: TRBJ1-1; CDR3 protein: ASRPGAMNTEAF
V gene: TRBV20-1; J gene: TRBJ1-5; CDR3 protein: SAKPYRDVYSNQPQH
V gene: TRBV28; J gene: TRBJ1-2; CDR3 protein: ASSVSGTGGYGYT
V gene: TRBV6-2/TRBV6-3; J gene: TRBJ2-3; CDR3 protein: ASSPTGTTQY